The source of this T cell receptor beta chain is a study of CD8 T cells in ankylosing spondylitis. Whole-study findings and limits: Certain motif variants had earlier been reported in reactive arthritis synovial fluid and blood.

This clonotype was seen a handful of times. Its antigen is still unknown. One entry per CDR3 protein results from TCRdb running MiXCR on the 5' RACE reads. The top ten hold around 33% of the sample, which has some 37,000 distinct CDR3 sequences, around an eighth seen once. CDR1 and CDR2 from the germline V gene are LGHNA and YNFKEQ. With V trimmed by 0 bases and J by 4 bases, 7 bases remained unmatched. The CDR3 extends over 17 amino acids. This chain joins TRBV4-2 and TRBJ2-1, with 9 positions matching TRBD2. The clonotype originates from a male donor with ankylosing spondylitis. Sequencing was done on a sample of synovial fluid, either unsorted or a sorted T cell fraction (not recorded which). The CDR3 nucleotides are TGTGCCAGCAGCCAAGATGGGGCTGCGGGAGGGTACAATGAGCAGTTCTTC. Translated: CASSQDGAAGGYNEQFF.